The 3 T cell receptor beta chains below all came from one sample that was sequenced in a study of spatial heterogeneity in lung cancer. Regarding time point: blood at routine non-recurrence follow-up after resection. Extraction of whole RNA from tumor, nontumor lung or frozen PBMC preceded unsorted sequencing. TCRdb independently ran MiXCR on the 5' RACE reads; one entry per CDR3 protein. The profile shows fewer than 55,000 distinct CDR3 sequences, roughly 8.1% of them singletons. Sequencing was performed on PBMCs, taken at follow-up. These receptors were collected from a female donor with early-stage non-small cell lung cancer.

In its sample, this clonotype was seen a few times. The chain's CDR3 is CASSLTSGDSSYNEQFF. In nucleotides, the CDR3 is TGTGCCAGCAGCTTGACTAGCGGGGACTCTTCCTACAATGAGCAGTTCTTC. The V gene is TRBV11-2, the J gene TRBJ2-1; 11 nucleotides line up with TRBD2. Germline V gives CDR1 SGHAT, CDR2 FQNNGV. After removal of 3 bases from V and 1 base from J, the junction contained 5 bases not matched to a gene. The CDR3 extends over 17 amino acids.

The V and J genes are TRBV21-1 and TRBJ1-5. TRBV21-1 is an annotated pseudogene. The CDR3 has 15 residues. The CDR3 here is CATLVRGRFSQPQHF. The CDR3 DNA reads TGTGCCACCCTTGTGAGAGGGCGGTTCAGTCAGCCCCAGCATTTT.

This clonotype was seen at least ten times. J is TRBJ1-1 and V is TRBV7-9, with 7 bases matching TRBD1. This CDR3 contains 14 residues. V was pared by 2 bases and J by 8 bases, with 8 bases of the junction left unmatched. The germline V gene has CDR1 SEHNR and CDR2 FQNEAQ (reference sequence). The chain's CDR3 is CASSLNTGATEAFF. For the CDR3, the DNA is TGTGCCAGCAGCTTAAATACAGGGGCAACCGAAGCTTTCTTT.